Given below is one T cell receptor beta chain in context. The record originates from a study of control samples from healthy donors and cancer patients. Using immunoSEQ multiplex PCR, the repertoire was profiled, and TCRdb retains in-frame clones only, with some absent. Among about 82,000 clones listed, 90% to 95% were seen once. The CDR3 is 14 amino acids. Germline V gene lookup returns CDR1 SQVTM and CDR2 ANQGSEA. Losses at the gene ends were 6 bases for V and 3 bases for J; bases not matched to a gene: 5. The rearrangement links TRBV29-1 to TRBJ2-1; 10 bases line up with TRBD1. The origin of this receptor is a woman between 18 and 29 years old in good health. Sequencing used blood. The CDR3 region is CSVQDRGSYNEQFF. For the CDR3, the DNA is TGCAGCGTGCAGGACAGGGGGAGCTACAATGAGCAGTTCTTC.